This T cell receptor (beta chain) was obtained from a study of identical twins. Using its own MiXCR run on the 5' RACE reads, TCRdb lists one record per CDR3 protein. The sample records some 790,000 distinct CDR3 sequences, around a sixth being singletons. This CDR3 is built from 13 residues. The V gene lost 0 bases and the J gene lost 4 bases, with 7 bases spanning the gap. Germline CDR1 is ENHRY and CDR2 is SYGVKD. Separately, the same data were catalogued under a study of T cells expressing NK-cell markers. As that study records: The TCR beta repertoires were obtained from sorted CD3+CD56+NKG2C+, CD3+CD56+NKG2C- and CD3+CD56-NKG2C+ T cells. Out of eight donors sequenced, seven tested HCMV-seropositive and the remaining one seronegative. Several donors likewise had their CD3+CD56-NKG2C+ fraction led by these clonotypes.

Input material: PBMCs. J is TRBJ2-7 and V is TRBV10-3; D call uncertain. The origin of this receptor is a woman between 18 and 29 years old in good health. CDR3 bases: TGTGCCATCAGTGAGTCGACCCAATACGAGCAGTACTTC. Protein: CAISESTQYEQYF.